The 14 T cell receptor beta chains given below trace back to one sample, sequenced in a study of blood T cell repertoires in COVID-19. Generated by immunoSEQ multiplex PCR, the TCRdb table keeps only in-frame clones and is missing some. The sample records approximately 490,000 clones, around 90% being singletons. Material for sequencing was PBMCs or T cells enriched from blood (not recorded which). Receptor source: a woman aged 18-29 years who had recovered from COVID-19.

The rearrangement links TRBV5-4 to TRBJ1-2, with TRBD1 as a possible D gene (5 bases). V lost 4 bases to trimming and J lost 5 bases, with 18 bases between them. The CDR3 loop spans 15 amino acids. Looked up from germline, CDR1 is SGHNT and CDR2 is YYREEE (reference sequence). CDR3 DNA sequence: TGTGCCAGCAGCCCGGGGGGTGAAACTGGTTATGGCTACACCTTC. It encodes CASSPGGETGYGYTF. Together with reference TRBV5-4 and TRBJ1-2, the CDR3 gives the full variable domain: ETGVTQSPTHLIKTRGQQVTLRCSSQSGHNTVSWYQQALGQGPQFIFQYYREEENGRGNFPPRFSGLQFPNYSSELNVNALELDDSALYLCASSPGGETGYGYTFGSGTRLTVV.

The V gene is TRBV11-2, the J gene TRBJ1-6; possibly TRBD1 for D (6 bases). Trimming left V 0 bases short and J 13 bases short, with 10 bases between. The CDR3 is made up of 13 amino acids. Germline V gene lookup returns CDR1 SGHAT and CDR2 FQNNGV. The CDR3 sequence: CASSLERDMPLHF. The CDR3 region has the DNA TGTGCCAGCAGCTTAGAAAGGGACATGCCCCTCCACTTT.

The rearrangement joins TRBV6-6 to TRBJ1-5; D might be TRBD1 (6 bases). The V gene's germline CDR1 is MNHNY and CDR2 SVGAGI (reference sequence). This CDR3 region has 15 residues. V lost 5 bases, J lost 0 bases, and 11 bases lay in between. The CDR3 nucleotides are TGTGCCAGCAGTCTAAACAGGGATAGCAATCAGCCCCAGCATTTT. Translating gives CASSLNRDSNQPQHF.

The chain has TRBV5-1 and TRBJ1-6; unclear D gene. Between the trimmed V and J ends, which lost 0 bases and 9 bases, there was a span of 10 bases. This CDR3 has 14 residues. CDR1 is SGHRS, CDR2 YFSETQ, per germline. CDR3 sequence (DNA): TGCGCCAGCAGCTTGGACGGGGAGAGTTCACCCCTCCACTTT. It translates to CASSLDGESSPLHF.

This clone was detected only a few times. This chain connects TRBV5-5 to TRBJ1-2, with TRBD1 matching 7 bases. The germline CDR1 and CDR2 sequences are SGHKS and YYEKEE (reference sequence). Losses at the gene ends were 2 bases for V and 4 bases for J; bases not matched to a gene: 2. The CDR3 spans 13 residues. The CDR3 DNA reads as TGTGCCAGCAGCTTCGGGACAGCCTATGGCTACACCTTC. This gives the protein CASSFGTAYGYTF.

V and J are TRBV11-2 and TRBJ1-6; TRBD1 might be the D (5 bases). With 0 bases removed from V and 10 bases from J, the gap between germline ends came to 13 bases. Germline V gene sequence: CDR1 SGHAT, CDR2 FQNNGV. This CDR3 comprises 15 residues. The CDR3 DNA reads as TGTGCCAGCAGCTTAGAGGGGGGAAAAGGGTCACCCCTCCACTTT. Translation gives CASSLEGGKGSPLHF. Filled out from reference TRBV11-2 and TRBJ1-6, the complete variable domain reads EAGVAQSPRYKIIEKRQSVAFWCNPISGHATLYWYQQILGQGPKLLIQFQNNGVVDDSQLPKDRFSAERLKGVDSTLKIQPAKLEDSAVYLCASSLEGGKGSPLHFGNGTRLTVT.

This sequence joins TRBV9 and TRBJ2-5, with D possibly matching TRBD1 (6 bases). The CDR3 is 14 amino acids. The V gene lost 0 bases and the J gene lost 3 bases, with 9 bases spanning the gap. The germline CDR1 and CDR2 sequences are SGDLS and YYNGEE. In DNA form, the CDR3 reads TGTGCCAGCAGCGTAGGGGCAGGGGAAGAGACCCAGTACTTC. Translated, it gives CASSVGAGEETQYF.

This chain uses TRBV7-2 with TRBJ1-2; possibly TRBD1 for D (6 bases). Germline-derived CDR1 and CDR2 are SGHTA and FQGNSA. The germline V and J ends were trimmed by 1 base and 8 bases, with 17 bases remaining between them. This CDR3 contains 15 residues. Written as DNA, the CDR3 is TGTGCCAGCAGCTTAGACTCAGGGGTGGCCGTCGGCTACACCTTC. It yields the protein CASSLDSGVAVGYTF.

The rearrangement links TRBV5-1 to TRBJ2-1; a weak D match, TRBD2 (6 bases). CDR1 and CDR2 from the germline V gene are SGHRS and YFSETQ. CDR3 length: 14 amino acids. The V end was cut by 2 bases, the J end by 6 bases, with 12 bases between. The CDR3, as DNA: TGCGCCAGCAGCTTCGGAGGGCTGGCCAATGAGCAGTTCTTC. It yields the protein CASSFGGLANEQFF.

The chain couples TRBV27 to TRBJ2-3; 7 nucleotides line up with TRBD2. From germline, CDR1 is MNHEY and CDR2 SMNVEV (reference sequence). V was clipped by 3 bases and J by 7 bases; unmatched bases: 7. The CDR3 totals 14 residues. The CDR3 loop is CASSLGLPTNTQYF. For the CDR3, the DNA is TGTGCCAGCAGTTTGGGACTACCCACCAATACGCAGTATTTT.

This clone was observed once. The chain joins TRBV10-3 to TRBJ1-6; unclear D gene. The CDR3 consists of 12 residues. Trimming stripped 6 bases from V and 7 bases from J, with 7 bases between. The germline V gene has CDR1 ENHRY and CDR2 SYGVKD. CDR3: CAISAGNSPLHF. The CDR3 DNA follows: TGTGCCATCAGCGCCGGGAATTCACCCCTCCACTTT.

J is TRBJ2-2 and V is TRBV5-5; a possible D gene is TRBD1 (6 bases). Germline V CDR1 and CDR2: SGHKS, YYEKEE (reference sequence). The germline V and J ends were trimmed by 0 bases and 0 bases, with 12 bases remaining between them. The CDR3 length is 17 residues. The chain's CDR3 is CASSLGVDSANTGELFF. The CDR3 region has the DNA TGTGCCAGCAGCTTGGGGGTGGACAGCGCGAACACCGGGGAGCTGTTTTTT.

This clone was counted a single time. V and J are TRBV6-5 and TRBJ1-1; D is undetermined. V lost 4 bases, J lost 1 base, and 7 bases lay in between. This CDR3 region has 13 residues. Germline V CDR1 and CDR2: MNHEY, SVGAGI. The CDR3 coding sequence is TGTGCCAGCAGTTTGATGGCGAACACTGAAGCTTTCTTT. It yields the protein CASSLMANTEAFF.

The chain links TRBV29-1 to TRBJ2-3; D is unclear. This CDR3 region has 11 residues. Germline CDR1 reads SQVTM; CDR2 reads ANQGSEA. The CDR3 nucleotides are TGCAGGGCACAGTCTGCAGATACGCAGTATTTT. Translating it yields CRAQSADTQYF.